A selection of T cell receptor beta chains follows, all from one sample in a study of beta chain features in type 1 diabetes. Measured with immunoSEQ multiplex PCR; TCRdb has only the in-frame clones, and not every one. This table has some 16,000 clones, 65% to 85% appearing once. Sequenced input: stem cell memory CD4+ T cells from blood. The receptor set was obtained from a woman aged 18 to 35 with type 1 diabetes. CDR3s include the opening cysteine and the closing phenylalanine or tryptophan. The order of the fields is V gene, J gene, CDR3 protein.

>TRBV6-1|TRBJ2-1
CASKGGGREAFF
>TRBV5-8|TRBJ2-2
CASSLGTGLPTGELFF
>TRBV19|TRBJ2-2
CASSFGGRNTGELFF
>TRBV27|TRBJ1-1
CASSQRTGNTEAFF
>TRBV10-1|TRBJ2-1
CASSEPGTGADEQFF
>TRBV7-2|TRBJ2-3
CASSLRGLQLADGDTQYF
>TRBV9|TRBJ1-1
CASSPWGGRDGTEAFF
>TRBV11-2|TRBJ2-1
CASSSLLTSGRYNEQFF
>TRBV5-1|TRBJ2-2
CASSLGGGNRYTGELFF
>TRBV5-1|TRBJ2-5
CASSPGQGAIGETQYF